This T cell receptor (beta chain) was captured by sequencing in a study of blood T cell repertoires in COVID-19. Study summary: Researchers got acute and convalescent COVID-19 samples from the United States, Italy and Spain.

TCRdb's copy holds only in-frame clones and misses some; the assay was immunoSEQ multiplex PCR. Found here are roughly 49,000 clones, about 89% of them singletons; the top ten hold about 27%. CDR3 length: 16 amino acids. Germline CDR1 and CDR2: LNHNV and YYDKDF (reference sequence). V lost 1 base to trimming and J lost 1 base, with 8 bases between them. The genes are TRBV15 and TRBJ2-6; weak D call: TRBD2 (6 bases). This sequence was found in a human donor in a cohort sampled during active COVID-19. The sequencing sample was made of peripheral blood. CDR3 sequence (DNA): TGTGCCACCAGCAGAGGTGCGGGATCTGGGGCCAACGTCCTGACTTTC. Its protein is CATSRGAGSGANVLTF.